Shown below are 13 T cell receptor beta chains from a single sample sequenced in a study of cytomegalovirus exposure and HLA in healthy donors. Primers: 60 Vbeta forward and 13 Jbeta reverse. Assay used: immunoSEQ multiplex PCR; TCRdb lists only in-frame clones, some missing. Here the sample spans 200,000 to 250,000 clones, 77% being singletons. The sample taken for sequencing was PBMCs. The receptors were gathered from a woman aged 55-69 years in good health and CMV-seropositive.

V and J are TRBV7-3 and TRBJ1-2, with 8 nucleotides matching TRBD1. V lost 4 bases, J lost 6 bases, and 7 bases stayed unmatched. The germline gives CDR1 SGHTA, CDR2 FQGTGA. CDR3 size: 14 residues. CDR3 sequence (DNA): TGTGCCAGCAGCTCCCAGGGGGCATTGGATGGCTACACCTTC. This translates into CASSSQGALDGYTF.

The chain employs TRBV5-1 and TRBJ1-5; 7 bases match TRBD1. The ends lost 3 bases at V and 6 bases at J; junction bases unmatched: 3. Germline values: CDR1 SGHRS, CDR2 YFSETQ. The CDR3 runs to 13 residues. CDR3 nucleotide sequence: TGCGCCAGCAGCTGGACAGGCGGTCAGCCCCAGCATTTT. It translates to CASSWTGGQPQHF.

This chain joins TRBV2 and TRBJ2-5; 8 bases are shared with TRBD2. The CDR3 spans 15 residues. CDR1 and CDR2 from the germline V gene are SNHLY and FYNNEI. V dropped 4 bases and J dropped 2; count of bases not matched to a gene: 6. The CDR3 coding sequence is TGTGCCAGCAGTGTAAGCGGGGGCCATCAAGAGACCCAGTACTTC. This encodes CASSVSGGHQETQYF.

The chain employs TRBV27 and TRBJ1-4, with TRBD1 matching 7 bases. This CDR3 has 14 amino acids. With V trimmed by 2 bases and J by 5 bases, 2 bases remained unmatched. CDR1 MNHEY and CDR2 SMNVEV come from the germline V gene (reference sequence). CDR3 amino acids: CASSLRTGNEKLFF. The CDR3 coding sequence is TGTGCCAGCAGTTTACGGACAGGAAATGAAAAACTGTTTTTT.

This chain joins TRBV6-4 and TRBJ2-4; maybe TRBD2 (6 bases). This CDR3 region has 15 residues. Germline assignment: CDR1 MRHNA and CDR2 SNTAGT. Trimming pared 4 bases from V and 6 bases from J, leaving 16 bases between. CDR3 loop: CASSVEGMAGNIQYF. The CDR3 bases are TGTGCCAGCAGTGTGGAGGGTATGGCGGGAAACATTCAGTACTTC.

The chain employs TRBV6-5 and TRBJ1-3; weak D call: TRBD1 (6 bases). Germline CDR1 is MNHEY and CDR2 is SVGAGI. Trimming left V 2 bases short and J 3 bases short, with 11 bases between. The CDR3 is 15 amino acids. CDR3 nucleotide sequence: TGTGCCAGCAGTTACGCGGGGGCCTTTGGAAACACCATATATTTT. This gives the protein CASSYAGAFGNTIYF.

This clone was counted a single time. As DNA, the CDR3 is TGTGCCTGGAGTGTATCAGTAATCTATGGCTACACCTTC. It codes for CAWSVSVIYGYTF. The gene calls are TRBV30 and TRBJ1-2; no firm D call. The ends were cut back, 0 bases at V and 4 bases at J, with 9 bases in the middle. Germline CDR1 GTSNPN, CDR2 SVGIG (reference sequence). The CDR3 is made up of 13 amino acids. Complete variable domain (other parts from reference TRBV30 and TRBJ1-2): SQTIHQWPATLVQPVGSPLSLECTVEGTSNPNLYWYRQAAGRGLQLLFYSVGIGQISSEVPQNLSASRPQDRQFILSSKKLLLSDSGFYLCAWSVSVIYGYTFGSGTRLTVV.

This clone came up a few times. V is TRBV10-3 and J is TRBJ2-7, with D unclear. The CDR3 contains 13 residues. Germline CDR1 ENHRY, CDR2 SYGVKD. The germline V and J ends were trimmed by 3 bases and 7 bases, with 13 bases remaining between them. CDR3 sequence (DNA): TGTGCCATCAGTGAAAGACAACTTCGGGAGCAGTACTTC. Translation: CAISERQLREQYF.

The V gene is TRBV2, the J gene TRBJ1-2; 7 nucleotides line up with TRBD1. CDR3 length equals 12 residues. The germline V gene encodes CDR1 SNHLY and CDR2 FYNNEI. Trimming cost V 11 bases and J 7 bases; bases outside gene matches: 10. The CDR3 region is CAGFGTACGYTF. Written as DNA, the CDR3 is TGTGCCGGGTTCGGGACAGCTTGTGGCTACACCTTC.

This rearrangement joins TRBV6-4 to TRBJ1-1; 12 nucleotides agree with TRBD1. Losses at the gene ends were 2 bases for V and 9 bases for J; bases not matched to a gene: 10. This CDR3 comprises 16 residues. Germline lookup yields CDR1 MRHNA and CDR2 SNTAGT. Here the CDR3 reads CASSDEPGQGAVKAFF. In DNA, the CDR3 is TGTGCCAGCAGTGACGAACCGGGACAGGGGGCAGTTAAAGCTTTCTTT.

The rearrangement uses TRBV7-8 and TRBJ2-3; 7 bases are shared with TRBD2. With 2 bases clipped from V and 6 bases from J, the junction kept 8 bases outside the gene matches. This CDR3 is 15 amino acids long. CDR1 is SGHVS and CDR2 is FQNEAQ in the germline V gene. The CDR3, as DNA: TGTGCCAGCAGCTTAAGTCTAGCGGCCCTTGATACGCAGTATTTT. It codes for CASSLSLAALDTQYF.

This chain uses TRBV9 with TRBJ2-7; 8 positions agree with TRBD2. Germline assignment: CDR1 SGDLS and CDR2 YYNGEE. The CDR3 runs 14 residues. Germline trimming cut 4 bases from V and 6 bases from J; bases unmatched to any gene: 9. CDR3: CASSPRLASSEQYF. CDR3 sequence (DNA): TGTGCCAGCAGCCCTCGACTAGCGTCGAGCGAGCAGTACTTC. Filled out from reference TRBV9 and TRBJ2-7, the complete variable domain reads DSGVTQTPKHLITATGQRVTLRCSPRSGDLSVYWYQQSLDQGLQFLIQYYNGEERAKGNILERFSAQQFPDLHSELNLSSLELGDSALYFCASSPRLASSEQYFGPGTRLTVT.

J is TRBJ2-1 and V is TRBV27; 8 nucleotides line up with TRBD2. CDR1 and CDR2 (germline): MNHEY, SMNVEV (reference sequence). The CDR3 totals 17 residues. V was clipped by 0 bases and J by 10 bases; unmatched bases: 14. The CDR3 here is CASSLSAQRGREREQFF. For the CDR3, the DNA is TGTGCCAGCAGTTTATCGGCCCAGCGGGGGCGGGAGAGGGAGCAGTTCTTC.